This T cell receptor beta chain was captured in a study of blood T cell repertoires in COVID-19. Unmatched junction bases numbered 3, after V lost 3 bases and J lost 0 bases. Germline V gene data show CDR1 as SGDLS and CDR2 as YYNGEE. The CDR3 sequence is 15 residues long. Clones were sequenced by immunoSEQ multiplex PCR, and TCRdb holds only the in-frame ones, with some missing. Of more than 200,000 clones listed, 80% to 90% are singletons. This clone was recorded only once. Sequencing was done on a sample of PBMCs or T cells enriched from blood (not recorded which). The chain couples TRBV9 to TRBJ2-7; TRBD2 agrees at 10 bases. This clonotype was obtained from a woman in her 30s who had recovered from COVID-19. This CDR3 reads CASSALAGGSYEQYF. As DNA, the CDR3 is TGTGCCAGCAGCGCTTTAGCGGGAGGCTCCTACGAGCAGTACTTC. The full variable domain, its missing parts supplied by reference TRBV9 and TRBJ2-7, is DSGVTQTPKHLITATGQRVTLRCSPRSGDLSVYWYQQSLDQGLQFLIQYYNGEERAKGNILERFSAQQFPDLHSELNLSSLELGDSALYFCASSALAGGSYEQYFGPGTRLTVT.